Each of the 26 T cell receptor beta chains below was sequenced from the same sample in a study of cytomegalovirus exposure and HLA in healthy donors. The study ran its PCR with 60 Vbeta and 13 Jbeta primers. Using immunoSEQ multiplex PCR, the repertoire was profiled, and TCRdb retains in-frame clones only, with some absent. Of 200,000 to 250,000 clones detected, 70% to 90% appear once; the ten largest clones hold around 3%. The specimen was PBMCs. These receptor sequences come from a man aged 25 to 45 in good health and CMV-seronegative.

The rearrangement uses TRBV6-1 and TRBJ2-1, with D perhaps TRBD2 (5 bases). The germline V gene has CDR1 MNHNS and CDR2 SASEGT. V was pared by 6 bases and J by 7 bases, with 19 bases between. The CDR3 has 15 amino acids. CDR3 amino acids: CASRKPVLSANEQFF. In DNA, the CDR3 is TGTGCCAGCAGGAAACCCGTTCTTAGCGCGAATGAGCAGTTCTTC.

The chain carries TRBV5-5 and TRBJ2-7; D is undetermined. CDR1 is SGHKS, CDR2 YYEKEE, per germline (reference sequence). The CDR3 sequence is 13 residues long. V shed 1 base and J shed 6 bases, with 11 bases lying between them. CDR3 bases: TGTGCCAGCAGCTTGAAGTTGGCTGCCGAGCAGTACTTC. Protein: CASSLKLAAEQYF.

This clone has only one observation. V is TRBV6-5 and J is TRBJ2-3; the D gene is possibly TRBD1 (6 bases). Germline CDR1 MNHEY, CDR2 SVGAGI. This CDR3 has 11 residues. Deletions cut 7 bases from V and 5 bases from J, with 7 bases between. The DNA of the CDR3 is TGTGCCAGCAAAGGGGGAGATACGCAGTATTTT. Protein product: CASKGGDTQYF.

V gene TRBV7-9 combines with J gene TRBJ2-2; D call uncertain. The germline gives CDR1 SEHNR, CDR2 FQNEAQ (reference sequence). This CDR3 is built from 13 residues. V lost 0 bases, J lost 4 bases, and 3 bases lay in between. The DNA for the CDR3 is TGTGCCAGCAGCTTAGCGAGCACCGGGGAGCTGTTTTTT. Protein product: CASSLASTGELFF.

The V call is TRBV19, the J call TRBJ1-5; weak D call: TRBD1 (6 bases). Germline V CDR1 and CDR2: LNHDA, SQIVND (reference sequence). The germline V and J ends were trimmed by 4 bases and 3 bases, with 10 bases remaining between them. The CDR3 contains 14 residues. CDR3 sequence: CASSTGTLNQPQHF. The CDR3, as DNA: TGTGCCAGTAGTACCGGGACACTCAATCAGCCCCAGCATTTT. Variable domain in full (rest from reference TRBV19 and TRBJ1-5): DGGITQSPKYLFRKEGQNVTLSCEQNLNHDAMYWYRQDPGQGLRLIYYSQIVNDFQKGDIAEGYSVSREKKESFPLTVTSAQKNPTAFYLCASSTGTLNQPQHFGDGTRLSIL.

V is TRBV5-8 and J is TRBJ2-7; 10 bases match TRBD2. The germline V gene encodes CDR1 SGHTS and CDR2 YDEGEE. The CDR3 is 14 amino acids. The V segment lost 4 bases and the J segment 3 bases; nucleotides outside the gene matches: 4. DNA of the CDR3: TGTGCCAGCAGCCTGACTAGCGGGCGCTACGAGCAGTACTTC. Encoded protein: CASSLTSGRYEQYF.

The chain combines TRBV25-1 with TRBJ2-7, with D uncertain. The V end lost 8 bases, the J end lost 2 bases, and 7 bases lay between the germline ends. Germline values: CDR1 MGHDK, CDR2 SYGVNS. The CDR3 covers 11 residues. The CDR3 DNA is TGTGCCAGCTCTTCCCCCTACGAGCAGTACTTC. Its protein product is CASSSPYEQYF.

The sample holds one count of this clone. The chain has TRBV19 and TRBJ1-5, with D hard to call. V dropped 7 bases and J dropped 10 bases, with 20 bases sitting between them. Germline V gene lookup returns CDR1 LNHDA and CDR2 SQIVND (reference sequence). The CDR3 totals 14 residues. The CDR3 here is CASMGRAVQGPQHF. The CDR3 nucleotides read TGTGCCAGTATGGGGAGGGCAGTTCAAGGTCCCCAGCATTTT.

V usage is TRBV29-1 and J usage is TRBJ2-5, with 9 nucleotides matching TRBD2. V shed 2 bases and J 2 bases; nucleotides not matched to a gene: 3. The CDR3 runs 14 residues. Per the germline V gene, CDR1 is SQVTM and CDR2 is ANQGSEA. DNA for the CDR3: TGCAGCGTTGAAAAGCTAGCGGGGCAAGAGACCCAGTACTTC. The encoded protein is CSVEKLAGQETQYF.

This chain joins TRBV6-5 and TRBJ2-5, with 9 bases that match TRBD2. The junction had 5 bases not matched to a gene; V was cut back by 6 bases and J by 0 bases. Germline CDR1 is MNHEY and CDR2 is SVGAGI. The CDR3 is 15 amino acids. The CDR3 region has the DNA TGTGCCAGCAGCCGACTAGCGGAGAACCAAGAGACCCAGTACTTC. This codes for CASSRLAENQETQYF.

The rearrangement links TRBV5-1 to TRBJ2-1; TRBD2 matches 11 bases. The trim removed 0 bases at V and 2 bases at J, leaving 1 base unmatched. Germline CDR1 is SGHRS and CDR2 is YFSETQ. This CDR3 has 16 residues. CDR3 coding DNA: TGCGCCAGCAGCTTGGGGGGACTAGCGGCCTACAATGAGCAGTTCTTC. Translating it yields CASSLGGLAAYNEQFF.

The V call is TRBV2, the J call TRBJ2-7; the match to TRBD2 covers 12 bases. The CDR3 sequence is 16 residues long. The germline CDR1 and CDR2 sequences are SNHLY and FYNNEI. Germline trimming cut 6 bases from V and 3 bases from J; bases unmatched to any gene: 9. CDR3 nucleotide sequence: TGTGCCAGCAGCGAACGCTTACTAGCGGGGGGCTACGAGCAGTACTTC. Translated, it gives CASSERLLAGGYEQYF.

This clone was counted between two and nine times. The chain employs TRBV28 and TRBJ2-7; 9 bases fit TRBD2. With 7 bases clipped from V and 3 bases from J, the junction kept 13 bases outside the gene matches. This CDR3 is 16 amino acids long. Germline CDR1 is MDHEN and CDR2 is SYDVKM. The DNA of the CDR3 is TGTGCCAGCAAGACCCTAGGGGCGGGGGGGCTCTACGAGCAGTACTTC. This translates into CASKTLGAGGLYEQYF.

This clone showed up just a few times. The gene calls are TRBV28 and TRBJ2-5, with TRBD2 as a possible D gene (6 bases). The CDR3 sequence is 12 residues long. V was pared by 5 bases and J by 2 bases, with 6 bases between. Germline assignment: CDR1 MDHEN and CDR2 SYDVKM. In DNA, the CDR3 is TGTGCCAGCAGTGGAGGGCAAGAGACCCAGTACTTC. Translated, it gives CASSGGQETQYF.

This sequence joins TRBV4-1 and TRBJ2-3; 9 positions agree with TRBD1. Germline-derived CDR1 and CDR2 are MGHRA and YSYEKL. J lost 7 bases, V lost 5 bases, and 13 bases had no gene match. The CDR3 consists of 16 residues. This CDR3 is CASSFPSRDRANTQYF. The CDR3 coding sequence is TGCGCCAGCAGCTTTCCCTCCCGGGACAGGGCAAATACGCAGTATTTT.

This clone was observed a few times. The DNA for the CDR3 is TGTGCCAGCAGCGTCACTAGCGGGGCGGAGCAGTTCTTC. It specifies CASSVTSGAEQFF. V and J are TRBV9 and TRBJ2-1; TRBD2 matches 10 bases. Unmatched junction bases numbered 3, after V lost 2 bases and J lost 10 bases. The CDR3 spans 13 residues. The germline V gene encodes CDR1 SGDLS and CDR2 YYNGEE.

V and J are TRBV5-1 and TRBJ2-7; TRBD2 matches at 7 bases. CDR1 is SGHRS, CDR2 YFSETQ, per germline. V lost 0 bases and J lost 3; bases outside the gene matches: 3. This CDR3 has 14 amino acids. DNA of the CDR3: TGCGCCAGCAGCTTGGAGGGACTAAACTACGAGCAGTACTTC. This encodes CASSLEGLNYEQYF.

This chain's CDR3 is CANINSPLHF. The CDR3 bases are TGTGCCAACATTAATTCACCCCTCCACTTT. V gene TRBV18 combines with J gene TRBJ1-6; D is uncertain. This CDR3 spans 10 amino acids. Germline CDR1 and CDR2: KGHSH and LQKENI. V shed 10 bases and J shed 6 bases, with 4 bases lying between them.

The chain couples TRBV7-8 to TRBJ2-7; 8 bases align to TRBD1. V lost 4 bases and J lost 7; bases outside the gene matches: 9. The germline gives CDR1 SGHVS, CDR2 FQNEAQ. The CDR3 is made up of 14 amino acids. CDR3 DNA: TGTGCCAGCAGCTGGACGGACAGGGCGGGGGAGCAGTACTTC. Protein product: CASSWTDRAGEQYF. The full variable domain, its missing parts supplied by reference TRBV7-8 and TRBJ2-7, is GAGVSQSPRYKVAKRGQDVALRCDPISGHVSLFWYQQALGQGPEFLTYFQNEAQLDKSGLPSDRFFAERPEGSVSTLKIQRTQQEDSAVYLCASSWTDRAGEQYFGPGTRLTVT.

The chain employs TRBV7-2 and TRBJ2-2; TRBD1 might be the D (5 bases). The length of the CDR3 is 13 residues. V was pared by 6 bases and J by 4 bases, with 9 bases between. Per the germline V gene, CDR1 is SGHTA and CDR2 is FQGNSA. The CDR3 coding sequence is TGTGCCAGCAGTTTACAGGTCACCGGGGAGCTGTTTTTT. The encoded protein is CASSLQVTGELFF.

This sequence joins TRBV27 and TRBJ2-7, with a weak D call TRBD2 (5 bases). V lost 6 bases and J lost 4, with 19 bases in between. There are 15 residues in the CDR3. The germline gives CDR1 MNHEY, CDR2 SMNVEV (reference sequence). The CDR3 is CASSSPGLGMYEQYF. Written as DNA, the CDR3 is TGTGCCAGCAGCTCCCCGGGGTTGGGGATGTACGAGCAGTACTTC.

Notes on this clone: Compared with germline, one end of the junction differs, possibly owing to a read error. This chain connects TRBV7-9 to TRBJ2-1; tentative D call: TRBD1 (6 bases). There are 16 residues in the CDR3. CDR1 is SEHNR, CDR2 FQNEAQ, per germline (reference sequence). The CDR3 is CSSSWPRDIPYNEQFF. The CDR3 nucleotides read TGTTCCAGCAGCTGGCCTCGGGACATCCCCTACAATGAGCAGTTCTTC. Full variable domain (remainder filled in from reference TRBV7-9 and TRBJ2-1): DTGVSQNPRHKITKRGQNVTFRCDPISEHNRLYWYRQTLGQGPEFLTYFQNEAQLEKSRLLSDRFSAERPKGSFSTLEIQRTEQGDSAMYLCSSSWPRDIPYNEQFFGPGTRLTVL.

The V and J genes are TRBV6-6 and TRBJ2-7, with D unresolved. This CDR3 has 12 residues. Germline CDR1 reads MNHNY; CDR2 reads SVGAGI (reference sequence). The V end was cut by 3 bases, the J end by 4 bases, with 7 bases between. In DNA, the CDR3 is TGTGCCAGCAGTTATACTCCTTACGAGCAGTACTTC. This gives the protein CASSYTPYEQYF.

This clone appeared once. The V and J genes are TRBV4-1 and TRBJ2-1; D unresolved. Looked up from germline, CDR1 is MGHRA and CDR2 is YSYEKL. V lost 1 base, J lost 8 bases, and 12 bases lay in between. The CDR3 runs 14 residues. In DNA form, the CDR3 reads TGCGCCAGCAGCCAAGCAGAACTATCCTATGAGCAGTTCTTC. This sequence encodes CASSQAELSYEQFF.

V gene TRBV6-5 combines with J gene TRBJ1-1; 7 bases match TRBD1. Trimming removed 4 bases from V and 4 bases from J; junction bases left unmatched: 3. This CDR3 has 13 residues. The germline gives CDR1 MNHEY, CDR2 SVGAGI. CDR3 DNA: TGTGCCAGCAGTTTCGACAGGGTCACTGAAGCTTTCTTT. It translates to CASSFDRVTEAFF.

The chain uses TRBV15 and TRBJ1-6; 8 bases are shared with TRBD1. This CDR3 spans 17 amino acids. Germline V gives CDR1 LNHNV, CDR2 YYDKDF (reference sequence). Trimming removed 2 bases from V and 4 bases from J; junction bases left unmatched: 7. The CDR3 protein is CATSRSPGGGYNSPLHF. CDR3 sequence (DNA): TGTGCCACCAGCAGATCCCCAGGGGGCGGATATAATTCACCCCTCCACTTT.